These 9 T cell receptor beta chains came from one sample sequenced in a study of T cells in localized non-small cell lung cancer. Using immunoSEQ multiplex PCR, the repertoire was profiled, and TCRdb retains in-frame clones only, with some absent. The sample carries over 55,000 clones, 85% to 90% recorded once. The specimen was peripheral blood, collected before any cancer treatment. These receptors were taken from a woman aged 35 to 69 with stage I lung adenocarcinoma.

V and J are TRBV19 and TRBJ2-1, with TRBD1 matching over 9 bases. Germline CDR1 LNHDA, CDR2 SQIVND (reference sequence). Losses at the gene ends were 7 bases for V and 7 bases for J; bases not matched to a gene: 11. The CDR3 totals 15 residues. CDR3: CASTPDGTGKNEQFF. DNA for the CDR3: TGTGCCAGTACCCCGGACGGGACAGGGAAGAATGAGCAGTTCTTC.

This sequence joins TRBV5-6 and TRBJ1-4; D possibly corresponds to TRBD1 (5 bases). The CDR3 runs 15 residues. Germline V gene lookup returns CDR1 SGHDT and CDR2 YYEEEE. V was pared by 1 base and J by 7 bases, with 14 bases between. CDR3 DNA: TGTGCCAGCAGCTTGCAGTCAGGGAGTGGTGAAAAACTGTTTTTT. Encoded protein: CASSLQSGSGEKLFF.

V gene TRBV5-1 combines with J gene TRBJ2-5; 7 bases align to TRBD1. This CDR3 is built from 16 residues. CDR1 SGHRS and CDR2 YFSETQ come from the germline V gene. V gave up 1 base and J gave up 3 bases; unmatched junction bases: 9. The CDR3 DNA reads TGCGCCAGCAGCTTGACAGGGGCTGTTACAAAAGAGACCCAGTACTTC. Encoded protein: CASSLTGAVTKETQYF. The full variable domain, completed using reference TRBV5-1 and TRBJ2-5, is KAGVTQTPRYLIKTRGQQVTLSCSPISGHRSVSWYQQTPGQGLQFLFEYFSETQRNKGNFPGRFSGRQFSNSRSEMNVSTLELGDSALYLCASSLTGAVTKETQYFGPGTRLLVL.

The chain combines TRBV10-3 with TRBJ2-2, with TRBD2 matching 9 bases. J lost 1 base, V lost 4 bases, and 7 bases had no gene match. The V gene's germline CDR1 is ENHRY and CDR2 SYGVKD. This CDR3 is 17 amino acids long. The CDR3 region is CAISGSGGRENTGELFF. The CDR3 DNA is TGTGCCATCAGTGGCTCGGGCGGGAGGGAGAACACCGGGGAGCTGTTTTTT.

This sequence joins TRBV7-6 and TRBJ2-7, with 9 bases aligning to TRBD1. CDR3 size: 15 residues. The V segment lost 2 bases and the J segment 0 bases; nucleotides outside the gene matches: 2. The germline CDR1 and CDR2 sequences are SGHVS and FNYEAQ. DNA for the CDR3: TGTGCCAGCAGCTTACCACAGGGGGCCTCCTACGAGCAGTACTTC. Its translation is CASSLPQGASYEQYF.

This clone showed up just once. The J gene is TRBJ1-1, the V gene TRBV5-1; TRBD1 agrees at 7 bases. After removal of 0 bases from V and 4 bases from J, the junction contained 3 bases not matched to a gene. CDR3 length: 14 residues. Germline CDR1 SGHRS, CDR2 YFSETQ. DNA of the CDR3: TGCGCCAGCAGCTTGGACGGACAGGTCACTGAAGCTTTCTTT. It specifies CASSLDGQVTEAFF.

The sample holds one count of this clone. The chain carries TRBV28 and TRBJ2-2, with D tentatively TRBD2 (5 bases). Germline CDR1 is MDHEN and CDR2 is SYDVKM. This CDR3 is built from 15 residues. Trimming took 8 bases from V and 4 from J, leaving 17 bases between them. CDR3 in DNA: TGTGCCAGCGTCCGAGGGAGCGCGGGCACCGGGGAGCTGTTTTTT. Protein sequence: CASVRGSAGTGELFF. Filled out from reference TRBV28 and TRBJ2-2, the complete variable domain reads DVKVTQSSRYLVKRTGEKVFLECVQDMDHENMFWYRQDPGLGLRLIYFSYDVKMKEKGDIPEGYSVSREKKERFSLILESASTNQTSMYLCASVRGSAGTGELFFGEGSRLTVL.

The V gene is TRBV2, the J gene TRBJ1-2, with D possibly TRBD1 on 5 matching bases. Per germline, CDR1 SNHLY and CDR2 FYNNEI. The CDR3 totals 13 residues. V was trimmed by 10 bases and J by 3 bases, leaving 15 bases between them. CDR3 DNA sequence: TGTGCCATGGAGGGACCAGGGTACTATGGCTACACCTTC. This gives the protein CAMEGPGYYGYTF.

The rearrangement uses TRBV2 and TRBJ1-4; TRBD1 might be the D (5 bases). This CDR3 spans 16 amino acids. Germline V gene lookup returns CDR1 SNHLY and CDR2 FYNNEI. V dropped 2 bases and J dropped 8 bases, with 18 bases sitting between them. The DNA for the CDR3 is TGTGCCAGCAGTGAAACGGGACTGCGCCATGCCGAAAAACTGTTTTTT. Amino acid sequence: CASSETGLRHAEKLFF. The entire variable domain, with the rest obtained from reference TRBV2 and TRBJ1-4, is as follows: EPEVTQTPSHQVTQMGQEVILRCVPISNHLYFYWYRQILGQKVEFLVSFYNNEISEKSEIFDDQFSVERPDGSNFTLKIRSTKLEDSAMYFCASSETGLRHAEKLFFGSGTQLSVL.